The rows below give T cell receptor beta chains drawn from one sample of a study of blood T cell repertoires in COVID-19. Profiled with immunoSEQ multiplex PCR; TCRdb holds only in-frame clones, not every one. The repertoire includes roughly 400,000 clones, approximately 90% of them detected once, and about 1.5% sits in the top ten. The sample consisted of PBMCs or T cells enriched from blood (not recorded which). These receptors were obtained from a young woman who had been exposed to COVID-19. Both conserved end residues are part of each CDR3. Fields, in order: clone size, V gene, D gene, J gene, CDR3 protein, CDR3 DNA. A D gene is named only where the DNA matches it firmly. Clone size appears in some rows only: once, few, many, or a class for an expanded clone.

>once|TRBV7-7|NA|TRBJ2-2
CASSLVAGADTGELFF
TGTGCTAGCAGCTTAGTGGCAGGGGCGGACACCGGGGAGCTGTTTTTT
>NA|TRBV6-6|NA|TRBJ1-1
CASTRSTEAFF
TGTGCCAGCACCCGGAGTACTGAAGCTTTCTTT
>NA|TRBV5-8|TRBD2|TRBJ2-5
CASSPTSGGAETQYF
TGTGCCAGCAGCCCGACTAGCGGGGGGGCTGAGACCCAGTACTTC
>once|TRBV6-4|TRBD1|TRBJ1-1
CASSLTGSGYTEAFF
TGTGCCAGCAGTCTGACAGGGAGTGGGTACACTGAAGCTTTCTTT
>NA|TRBV28|TRBD1|TRBJ2-7
CASSEVPGGVYEQYF
TGTGCCAGCAGTGAAGTTCCAGGGGGCGTTTACGAGCAGTACTTC
>NA|TRBV5-1|TRBD1|TRBJ1-1
CASSQRGQFGTEAFF
TGCGCCAGCAGCCAAAGGGGGCAGTTTGGCACTGAAGCTTTCTTT
>NA|TRBV19|TRBD1|TRBJ2-5
CASSLWTGETQYF
TGTGCCAGTAGTCTGTGGACAGGAGAGACCCAGTACTTC
>few|TRBV28|TRBD1|TRBJ1-5
CASSLYGGGAQPQHF
TGTGCCAGCAGTTTATATGGAGGGGGCGCTCAGCCCCAGCATTTT
>NA|TRBV7-2|TRBD2|TRBJ2-2
CASSSRLALPGELFF
TGTGCCAGCAGCTCCCGACTAGCGTTACCCGGGGAGCTGTTTTTT
>NA|TRBV28|NA|TRBJ2-7
CASSLRGVFAYEQYF
TGTGCCAGCAGTTTAAGGGGTGTTTTTGCCTACGAGCAGTACTTC